One and the same sample provided the 9 T cell receptor beta chains below, sequenced in a study of shared clonotypes between healthy human individuals. Assay used: immunoSEQ multiplex PCR; TCRdb lists only in-frame clones, some missing. The data hold some 2.4 million clones, with 80% to 95% observed a single time. The sequenced sample was naive CD4+ T cells from PBMCs. Subset reported: CD45RA+ positively selected. Every receptor here comes from a man younger than 35 in good health. Some clones in this sample may be carry-over from other donors' samples.

This clone was counted once. The V call is TRBV5-1, the J call TRBJ2-3; TRBD2 matches at 8 bases. This CDR3 has 19 residues. Germline V gives CDR1 SGHRS, CDR2 YFSETQ. V gave up 0 bases and J gave up 6 bases; unmatched junction bases: 18. The CDR3, as DNA: TGCGCCAGCAGCTTGGAAGGGGGGACTAGTGGTCTGTCGCGGGATACGCAGTATTTT. It translates to CASSLEGGTSGLSRDTQYF.

The genes are TRBV12-1 and TRBJ2-5. TRBV12-1 is a pseudogene. The CDR3 is 15 residues long. CDR3 sequence: CASSPPDLPQETQYF. The CDR3 DNA sequence: TGTGCCAGCAGCCCGCCGGACCTACCCCAAGAGACCCAGTACTTC.

DNA for the CDR3: TGTGCCAGCAGAGAGAGGACAGGGTTCGTCTACGAGCAGTACTTC. It encodes CASRERTGFVYEQYF. This sequence joins TRBV2 and TRBJ2-7, with 8 bases matching TRBD1. The V and J ends lost 6 bases and 3 bases, in that order; junction bases with no gene match: 10. This CDR3 region has 15 residues. Per the germline V gene, CDR1 is SNHLY and CDR2 is FYNNEI.

The chain is built from TRBV7-9 and TRBJ2-1, with D maybe TRBD2 (6 bases). Trimming took 5 bases from V and 6 from J, leaving 17 bases between them. There are 15 residues in the CDR3. In germline, CDR1 is SEHNR, CDR2 FQNEAQ (reference sequence). The chain's CDR3 is CASSPDWGLSNEQFF. DNA of the CDR3: TGTGCCAGCAGCCCCGATTGGGGACTCTCCAATGAGCAGTTCTTC.

As to this clone: Other nucleotide sequences in the sample specify the same CDR3. The chain has TRBV28 and TRBJ2-3, with D uncertain. The V gene's germline CDR1 is MDHEN and CDR2 SYDVKM. The germline V and J ends were trimmed by 3 bases and 0 bases, with 4 bases remaining between them. The CDR3 is 13 residues long. CDR3 in DNA: TGTGCCAGCAGTTTGAGGAGCACAGATACGCAGTATTTT. Translated, it gives CASSLRSTDTQYF.

The genes are TRBV5-5 and TRBJ2-6, with D possibly matching TRBD2 (5 bases). CDR3 length: 16 amino acids. V was cut by 7 bases and J by 5 bases, with 19 bases left in between. Germline V lookup: CDR1 SGHKS, CDR2 YYEKEE (reference sequence). In DNA, the CDR3 is TGTGCCAGCGATGGACTCGCACAAAGTCGGGCCAACGTCCTGACTTTC. Its protein product is CASDGLAQSRANVLTF.

The chain has TRBV11-2 and TRBJ2-7; 14 bases match TRBD2. The V gene end was trimmed by 5 bases and the J gene end by 3 bases; junction bases not matched to a gene: 3. Germline V gene data show CDR1 as SGHAT and CDR2 as FQNNGV. The CDR3 length is 15 residues. In DNA form, the CDR3 reads TGTGCCAGCAGCAGGACTAGCGGGAGGTTCTACGAGCAGTACTTC. Its translation is CASSRTSGRFYEQYF.

The rearrangement uses TRBV10-3 and TRBJ1-1; 8 bases line up with TRBD1. Germline values: CDR1 ENHRY, CDR2 SYGVKD. The CDR3 totals 14 residues. The ends lost 7 bases at V and 3 bases at J; junction bases unmatched: 7. The CDR3 here is CAINPTGVDTEAFF. For the CDR3, the DNA is TGTGCCATCAACCCGACAGGGGTTGACACTGAAGCTTTCTTT.

The genes are TRBV5-1 and TRBJ2-7; D uncertain. The germline V and J ends were trimmed by 0 bases and 3 bases, with 13 bases remaining between them. The CDR3 extends over 15 amino acids. CDR1 and CDR2 from the germline V gene are SGHRS and YFSETQ. CDR3 region: CASSLGPATIYEQYF. The CDR3 nucleotides read TGCGCCAGCAGCTTGGGACCAGCAACCATCTACGAGCAGTACTTC.